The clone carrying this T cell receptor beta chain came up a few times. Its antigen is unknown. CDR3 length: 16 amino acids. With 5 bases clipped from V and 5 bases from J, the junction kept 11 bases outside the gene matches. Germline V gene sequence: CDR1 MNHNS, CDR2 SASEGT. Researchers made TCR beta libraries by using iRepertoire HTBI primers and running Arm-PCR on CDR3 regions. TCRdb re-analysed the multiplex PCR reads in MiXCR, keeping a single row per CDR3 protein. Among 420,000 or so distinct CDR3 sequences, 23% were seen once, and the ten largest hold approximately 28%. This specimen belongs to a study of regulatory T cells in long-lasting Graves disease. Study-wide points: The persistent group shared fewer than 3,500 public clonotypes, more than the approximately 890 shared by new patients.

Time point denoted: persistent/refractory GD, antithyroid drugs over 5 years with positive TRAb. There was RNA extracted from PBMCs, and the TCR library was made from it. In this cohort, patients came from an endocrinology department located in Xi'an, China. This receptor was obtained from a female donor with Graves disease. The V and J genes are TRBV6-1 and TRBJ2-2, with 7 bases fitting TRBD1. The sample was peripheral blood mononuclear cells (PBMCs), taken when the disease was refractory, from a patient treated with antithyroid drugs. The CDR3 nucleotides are TGTGCCAGCAGTTACGTTACAGGGGTGGGGACCGGGGAGCTGTTTTTT. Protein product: CASSYVTGVGTGELFF.